One and the same sample provided the 31 T cell receptor beta chains below, sequenced in a study of cytomegalovirus exposure and HLA in healthy donors. The PCR ran on 60 Vbeta and 13 Jbeta primers. The assay was immunoSEQ multiplex PCR, and TCRdb's table has in-frame clones only and misses some. The sample holds 200,000 to 250,000 clones, 65% to 80% seen once. Sequencing was carried out using PBMCs. The receptors were sampled from a man in his forties or fifties in good health and CMV-seronegative.

The chain uses TRBV6-5 and TRBJ2-7; D is ambiguous. Between the trimmed V and J ends, which lost 3 bases and 5 bases, there was a span of 11 bases. In germline, CDR1 is MNHEY, CDR2 SVGAGI. The CDR3 runs to 13 residues. CDR3 loop: CASSYQVNNEQYF. The CDR3 DNA reads TGTGCCAGCAGTTATCAGGTAAACAACGAGCAGTACTTC.

This chain joins TRBV6-4 and TRBJ1-1; possibly TRBD1 for D (6 bases). The CDR3 sequence is 13 residues long. CDR1 is MRHNA, CDR2 SNTAGT, per germline. Trimming pared 5 bases from V and 4 bases from J, leaving 11 bases between. CDR3 amino acids: CASSQIGGTEAFF. The CDR3 region has the DNA TGTGCCAGCAGTCAAATAGGGGGCACTGAAGCTTTCTTT.

The chain has TRBV7-3 and TRBJ2-7; 9 positions agree with TRBD1. The CDR3 extends over 15 amino acids. After removal of 6 bases from V and 3 bases from J, the junction contained 9 bases not matched to a gene. The germline CDR1 and CDR2 sequences are SGHTA and FQGTGA. This CDR3 reads CASRVAGTGIYEQYF. DNA for the CDR3: TGTGCCAGCAGGGTCGCCGGGACAGGGATCTACGAGCAGTACTTC.

The rearrangement uses TRBV5-1 and TRBJ2-4; TRBD2 aligns across 8 bases. V trimming: 2 bases; J trimming: 3 bases; junction bases outside the gene matches: 10. From germline, CDR1 is SGHRS and CDR2 YFSETQ. This CDR3 has 17 residues. The CDR3 region is CASSFTGTRRGKNIQYF. CDR3 in DNA: TGCGCCAGCAGCTTTACCGGGACTAGACGCGGCAAAAACATTCAGTACTTC. Full variable domain (missing parts from reference TRBV5-1 and TRBJ2-4): KAGVTQTPRYLIKTRGQQVTLSCSPISGHRSVSWYQQTPGQGLQFLFEYFSETQRNKGNFPGRFSGRQFSNSRSEMNVSTLELGDSALYLCASSFTGTRRGKNIQYFGAGTRLSVL.

V gene TRBV7-9 combines with J gene TRBJ1-5, with no clear D. The V gene lost 7 bases and the J gene lost 3 bases, with 13 bases spanning the gap. The CDR3 is made up of 14 amino acids. Germline CDR1 SEHNR, CDR2 FQNEAQ (reference sequence). The CDR3 DNA sequence: TGTGCCAGCAACCCCGTGGGCCCCAATCAGCCCCAGCATTTT. Translation: CASNPVGPNQPQHF.

V gene TRBV9 combines with J gene TRBJ1-1, with D uncertain. V lost 3 bases and J 0 bases, leaving 12 bases between the germline ends. Per germline, CDR1 SGDLS and CDR2 YYNGEE. The CDR3 length is 15 residues. This CDR3 reads CASSGRRLMNTEAFF. Written as DNA, the CDR3 is TGTGCCAGCAGCGGTCGACGACTCATGAACACTGAAGCTTTCTTT.

The J gene is TRBJ2-1, the V gene TRBV7-9, with D perhaps matching TRBD2 (6 bases). V was clipped by 7 bases and J by 8 bases, with 24 bases between them. CDR3 length: 16 residues. The V gene's germline CDR1 is SEHNR and CDR2 FQNEAQ (reference sequence). In nucleotides, the CDR3 is TGTGCCAGCAACAAAGGGACTTCGGGATTGTCCCATGAGCAGTTCTTC. Its translation is CASNKGTSGLSHEQFF.

This chain connects TRBV6-4 to TRBJ2-5, with 7 nucleotides matching TRBD2. The germline CDR1 and CDR2 sequences are MRHNA and SNTAGT. J lost 5 bases, V lost 2 bases, and 5 bases had no gene match. There are 14 residues in the CDR3. This CDR3 is CASSDGGGYETQYF. The DNA of the CDR3 is TGTGCCAGCAGTGACGGGGGGGGATACGAGACCCAGTACTTC.

The chain employs TRBV2 and TRBJ2-1, with 8 positions matching TRBD2. The germline V gene encodes CDR1 SNHLY and CDR2 FYNNEI. V lost 10 bases to trimming and J lost 6 bases; unmatched junction nucleotides: 11. The CDR3 is 14 residues long. CDR3: CAIAGLAGLNEQFF. The DNA for the CDR3 is TGTGCCATCGCTGGGCTAGCGGGCCTCAATGAGCAGTTCTTC.

The table lists this clone with a few counts. The chain has TRBV5-1 and TRBJ2-7, with D possibly matching TRBD2 (7 bases). Germline CDR1 SGHRS, CDR2 YFSETQ. With 0 bases removed from V and 2 bases from J, the gap between germline ends came to 12 bases. The CDR3 totals 15 residues. This CDR3 is CASSLEQGRAYEQYF. For the CDR3, the DNA is TGCGCCAGCAGCTTGGAGCAGGGGAGGGCCTACGAGCAGTACTTC.

The chain joins TRBV11-2 to TRBJ2-2; D is unresolved. V was clipped by 5 bases and J by 1 base, with 11 bases between them. The CDR3 is made up of 15 amino acids. Germline lookup yields CDR1 SGHAT and CDR2 FQNNGV. The CDR3 region has the DNA TGTGCCAGCAGCCCTCTTCCAGGGAACACCGGGGAGCTGTTTTTT. It encodes CASSPLPGNTGELFF.

This chain uses TRBV27 with TRBJ2-2, with D uncertain. The V end was cut by 6 bases, the J end by 7 bases, with 9 bases between. The CDR3 sequence is 12 residues long. CDR1 MNHEY and CDR2 SMNVEV come from the germline V gene (reference sequence). The CDR3 here is CASRRTSGELFF. The CDR3 nucleotides read TGTGCCAGCAGACGCACCAGCGGGGAGCTGTTTTTT.

This chain uses TRBV27 with TRBJ1-5; D is uncertain. This CDR3 is 14 amino acids long. Trimming took 2 bases from V and 4 from J, leaving 9 bases between them. From germline, CDR1 is MNHEY and CDR2 SMNVEV (reference sequence). The CDR3 reads CASSLRGGNQPQHF. The CDR3 DNA is TGTGCCAGCAGTTTAAGAGGAGGAAATCAGCCCCAGCATTTT.

This chain joins TRBV5-8 and TRBJ2-7; weak D call: TRBD2 (6 bases). CDR1 and CDR2 (germline): SGHTS, YDEGEE. V lost 1 base, J lost 2 bases, and 10 bases lay in between. This CDR3 has 14 amino acids. The CDR3 spells CASSLSGLTYEQYF. In nucleotides, the CDR3 is TGTGCCAGCAGCTTGAGCGGGTTAACCTACGAGCAGTACTTC.

The rearrangement joins TRBV7-6 to TRBJ2-5; the D gene is possibly TRBD2 (5 bases). The CDR3 covers 17 residues. The germline V and J ends were trimmed by 7 bases and 1 base, with 22 bases remaining between them. Germline CDR1 reads SGHVS; CDR2 reads FNYEAQ. CDR3 DNA sequence: TGTGCCAGCACCAAATTGCCCTACGGGGATATCCAAGAGACCCAGTACTTC. Residues: CASTKLPYGDIQETQYF.

The chain has TRBV19 and TRBJ1-2; D ambiguous. The germline V gene encodes CDR1 LNHDA and CDR2 SQIVND (reference sequence). The CDR3 consists of 14 residues. V was shortened by 0 bases and J by 4 bases, with 9 bases between the two germline ends. CDR3: CASSIEPRSYGYTF. The CDR3 DNA reads TGTGCCAGTAGTATAGAACCCAGGTCCTATGGCTACACCTTC.

This chain connects TRBV5-1 to TRBJ1-2, with D possibly TRBD1 on 6 matching bases. CDR3 length: 12 amino acids. V lost 4 bases and J 8 bases, leaving 12 bases between the germline ends. Germline CDR1 is SGHRS and CDR2 is YFSETQ. DNA of the CDR3: TGCGCCAGCAGCCCGGACAGAGAGGGCTACACCTTC. Residues: CASSPDREGYTF.

V and J are TRBV28 and TRBJ2-1; D might be TRBD2 (5 bases). The V end lost 3 bases, the J end lost 4 bases, and 13 bases lay between the germline ends. The CDR3 is made up of 15 amino acids. Germline V lookup: CDR1 MDHEN, CDR2 SYDVKM. For the CDR3, the DNA is TGTGCCAGCAGTTTTTCCCCGGACTCATACAATGAGCAGTTCTTC. Protein sequence: CASSFSPDSYNEQFF.

This clone was seen just once. This chain connects TRBV9 to TRBJ1-6; no clear D. CDR1 is SGDLS, CDR2 YYNGEE, per germline. The V end was cut by 0 bases, the J end by 10 bases, with 5 bases between. The CDR3 spans 12 residues. CDR3: CASSVDESPLHF. The CDR3 region has the DNA TGTGCCAGCAGCGTAGACGAGTCACCCCTCCACTTT.

The chain couples TRBV27 to TRBJ2-1, with 14 nucleotides matching TRBD2. The V segment lost 4 bases and the J segment 5 bases; nucleotides outside the gene matches: 7. Germline V CDR1 and CDR2: MNHEY, SMNVEV (reference sequence). The CDR3 runs 17 residues. CDR3 sequence: CASSSRLAGGPDNEQFF. The DNA of the CDR3 is TGTGCCAGCAGTTCACGACTAGCGGGAGGGCCCGACAATGAGCAGTTCTTC.

The CDR3 coding sequence is TGTGCCAGCAGCGTGGGGCCGGGACTAGCGGGAGGCACCTACGAGCAGTACTTC. Translated: CASSVGPGLAGGTYEQYF. The rearrangement uses TRBV9 and TRBJ2-7, with 15 bases lining up with TRBD2. CDR1 and CDR2 (germline): SGDLS, YYNGEE. The CDR3 extends over 18 amino acids. The ends lost 2 bases at V and 2 bases at J; junction bases unmatched: 8.

This rearrangement joins TRBV30 to TRBJ2-7; D is ambiguous. Germline lookup yields CDR1 GTSNPN and CDR2 SVGIG (reference sequence). V was cut by 2 bases and J by 0 bases, with 14 bases left in between. The CDR3 sequence is 15 residues long. In nucleotides, the CDR3 is TGTGCCTGGAGTACCACAGTGACGAGCTCCTACGAGCAGTACTTC. The encoded protein is CAWSTTVTSSYEQYF. Full variable domain (missing parts from reference TRBV30 and TRBJ2-7): SQTIHQWPATLVQPVGSPLSLECTVEGTSNPNLYWYRQAAGRGLQLLFYSVGIGQISSEVPQNLSASRPQDRQFILSSKKLLLSDSGFYLCAWSTTVTSSYEQYFGPGTRLTVT.

The chain recombines TRBV10-3 with TRBJ2-4; the D gene is possibly TRBD2 (5 bases). The CDR3 has 14 residues. Trimming pared 2 bases from V and 3 bases from J, leaving 8 bases between. The germline CDR1 and CDR2 sequences are ENHRY and SYGVKD. DNA of the CDR3: TGTGCCATCAGTGAGGAAGAGGGCAAAAACATTCAGTACTTC. This codes for CAISEEEGKNIQYF.

In nucleotides, the CDR3 is TGCAGCGTTGGTAGGGGCTCCACCGGGGAGCTGTTTTTT. It yields the protein CSVGRGSTGELFF. The V and J genes are TRBV29-1 and TRBJ2-2; possibly TRBD1 for D (5 bases). V dropped 4 bases and J dropped 4 bases, with 10 bases sitting between them. The CDR3 has 13 amino acids. Germline V gene lookup returns CDR1 SQVTM and CDR2 ANQGSEA.

The V call is TRBV5-4, the J call TRBJ2-2, with D possibly being TRBD1 (6 bases). Germline V gene sequence: CDR1 SGHNT, CDR2 YYREEE (reference sequence). The CDR3 is 15 amino acids. The V gene lost 3 bases and the J gene lost 2 bases, with 11 bases spanning the gap. The CDR3 region is CASSSGTLNTGELFF. CDR3 in DNA: TGTGCCAGCAGCTCCGGGACACTTAACACCGGGGAGCTGTTTTTT.

This clone occurred a few times. This sequence joins TRBV6-5 and TRBJ2-3; no clear D. V lost 8 bases and J lost 4, with 10 bases in between. Germline lookup yields CDR1 MNHEY and CDR2 SVGAGI. The CDR3 extends over 12 amino acids. Here the CDR3 DNA reads TGTGCCAGCCAGCGCGGTTCAGATACGCAGTATTTT. Its translation: CASQRGSDTQYF.

This sequence joins TRBV27 and TRBJ2-3; D is possibly TRBD1 (7 bases). Trimming removed 5 bases at V and 6 bases at J, with 21 bases between. This CDR3 has 16 residues. The V gene's germline CDR1 is MNHEY and CDR2 SMNVEV (reference sequence). The chain's CDR3 is CASSPQGGVIRDTQYF. The DNA for the CDR3 is TGTGCCAGCAGTCCTCAGGGGGGAGTTATTAGGGATACGCAGTATTTT.

Only one count was recorded for this clone. In DNA, the CDR3 is TGTGCCAGCAGACCCGGACTAGCGGGATCGGAGGAGCAGTACTTC. Its protein is CASRPGLAGSEEQYF. The genes are TRBV6-6 and TRBJ2-7; 12 bases fit TRBD2. The CDR3 extends over 15 amino acids. V lost 6 bases to trimming and J lost 7 bases; unmatched junction nucleotides: 10. The germline V gene encodes CDR1 MNHNY and CDR2 SVGAGI (reference sequence).

The chain employs TRBV27 and TRBJ2-3, with TRBD1 as a possible D gene (6 bases). The CDR3 has 16 residues. Trimming pared 5 bases from V and 2 bases from J, leaving 17 bases between. Germline V gene lookup returns CDR1 MNHEY and CDR2 SMNVEV (reference sequence). CDR3: CASSRGQRYFTDTQYF. The CDR3 DNA reads TGTGCCAGCAGTAGAGGACAGCGGTACTTCACAGATACGCAGTATTTT.

The chain joins TRBV28 to TRBJ1-1; TRBD1 matches 9 bases. The V gene end was trimmed by 3 bases and the J gene end by 0 bases; junction bases not matched to a gene: 11. This CDR3 has 18 amino acids. The germline CDR1 and CDR2 sequences are MDHEN and SYDVKM. This CDR3 is CASSLVGQGILMNTEAFF. CDR3 in DNA: TGTGCCAGCAGTTTGGTCGGACAGGGGATTCTTATGAACACTGAAGCTTTCTTT.

A few counts support this clone. The V call is TRBV7-7, the J call TRBJ2-3, with TRBD2 matching 11 bases. Trimming removed 3 bases from V and 4 bases from J; junction bases left unmatched: 21. Germline V lookup: CDR1 SSHAT, CDR2 FNYEAQ (reference sequence). This CDR3 has 21 residues. The CDR3 DNA reads as TGTGCCAGCAGCTTTAAAAGGAAGACTAGCGGGATTCAGGTTCCCCCAGATACGCAGTATTTT. Amino acids: CASSFKRKTSGIQVPPDTQYF.